The present entry profiles one T cell receptor beta chain with its context. Within the sample, other DNA sequences also encode this same CDR3. In the original processing: By means of reference gene primer amplification, nucleated cell counts were estimated. This table comes from immunoSEQ multiplex PCR, and its TCRdb copy is limited to in-frame clones, with some not included. V and J calls and clone size follow that table, whereas D and trimming were derived from the DNA. This sample has 290,000 or so clones, with approximately 86% found just once. The sample is drawn from a study of blood T cell repertoires in COVID-19. The overall study: Samples representing acute and convalescent COVID-19 were sourced from the United States, Italy and Spain.

The sequence derives from a man in his sixties or seventies with acute or convalescent COVID-19. Sequencing was carried out using peripheral blood.

DNA for the CDR3: TGTGCCAGCTCACCAACGGGCTACGAGCAGTACTTC. Translation: CASSPTGYEQYF. The chain has TRBV18 and TRBJ2-7, with no clear D. The V gene lost 2 bases and the J gene lost 3 bases, with 5 bases spanning the gap. This CDR3 has 12 amino acids. Per the germline V gene, CDR1 is KGHSH and CDR2 is LQKENI.